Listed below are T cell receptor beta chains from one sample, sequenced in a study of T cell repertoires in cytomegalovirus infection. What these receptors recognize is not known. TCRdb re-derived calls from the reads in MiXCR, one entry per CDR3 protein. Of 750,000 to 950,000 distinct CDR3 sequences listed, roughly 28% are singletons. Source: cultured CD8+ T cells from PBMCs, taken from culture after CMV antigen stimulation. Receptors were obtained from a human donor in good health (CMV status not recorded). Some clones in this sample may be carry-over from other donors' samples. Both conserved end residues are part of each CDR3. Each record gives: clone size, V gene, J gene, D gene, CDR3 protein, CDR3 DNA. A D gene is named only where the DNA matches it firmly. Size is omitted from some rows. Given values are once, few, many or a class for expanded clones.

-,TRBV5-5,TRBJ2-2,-,CASSLTDRATGELFF,TGTGCCAGCAGCTTGACCGATCGTGCCACCGGGGAGCTGTTTTTT
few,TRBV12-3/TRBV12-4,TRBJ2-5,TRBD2,CASSPPGLAETQYF,TGTGCCAGCAGCCCTCCGGGACTAGCGGAGACCCAGTACTTC
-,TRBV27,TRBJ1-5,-,CASSPLGQYSNQPQHF,TGTGCCAGCAGTCCGCTCGGACAATATAGCAATCAGCCCCAGCATTTT
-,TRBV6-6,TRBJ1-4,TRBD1,CASSFATGGLEKLFF,TGTGCCAGCAGTTTCGCGACAGGGGGCCTTGAAAAACTGTTTTTT
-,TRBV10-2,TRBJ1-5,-,CASSDSDRRGQPQHF,TGCGCCAGCAGTGATAGTGACAGGAGAGGTCAGCCCCAGCATTTT
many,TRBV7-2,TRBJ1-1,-,CASSLGWAMNTEAFF,TGTGCCAGCAGCTTAGGATGGGCAATGAACACTGAAGCTTTCTTT
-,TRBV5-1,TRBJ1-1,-,CASSLVPPMNTEAFF,TGCGCCAGCAGCTTGGTTCCACCCATGAACACTGAAGCTTTCTTT
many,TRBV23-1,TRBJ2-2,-,CASSQSDGQPNTGELFF,TGCGCCAGCAGTCAATCGGACGGACAGCCAAACACCGGGGAGCTGTTTTTT
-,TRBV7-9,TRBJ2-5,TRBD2,CASSLVSGGPQETQYF,TGTGCCAGCAGCTTAGTTAGCGGGGGGCCACAAGAGACCCAGTACTTC
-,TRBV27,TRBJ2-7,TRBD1,CASSLGQSGLYEQYF,TGTGCCAGCAGTTTGGGACAGAGTGGTTTATACGAGCAGTACTTC
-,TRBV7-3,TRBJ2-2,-,CASSLMAGFPGELFF,TGTGCCAGCAGCTTAATGGCAGGGTTTCCCGGGGAGCTGTTTTTT